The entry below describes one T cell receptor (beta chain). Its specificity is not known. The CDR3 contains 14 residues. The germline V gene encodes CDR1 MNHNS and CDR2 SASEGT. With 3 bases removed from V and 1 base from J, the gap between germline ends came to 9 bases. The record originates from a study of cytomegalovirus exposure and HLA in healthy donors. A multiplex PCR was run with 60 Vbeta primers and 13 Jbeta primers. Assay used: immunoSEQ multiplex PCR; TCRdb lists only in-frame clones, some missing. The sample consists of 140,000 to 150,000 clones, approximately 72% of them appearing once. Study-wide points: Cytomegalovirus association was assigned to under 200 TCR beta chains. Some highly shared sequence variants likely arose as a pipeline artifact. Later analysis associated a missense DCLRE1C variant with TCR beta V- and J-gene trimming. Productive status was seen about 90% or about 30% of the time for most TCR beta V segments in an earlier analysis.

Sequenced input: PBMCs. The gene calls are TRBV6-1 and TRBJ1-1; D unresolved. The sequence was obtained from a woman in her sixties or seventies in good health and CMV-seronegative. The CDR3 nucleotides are TGTGCCAGCAGTGACAAAGGAGGGAACACTGAAGCTTTCTTT. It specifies CASSDKGGNTEAFF.